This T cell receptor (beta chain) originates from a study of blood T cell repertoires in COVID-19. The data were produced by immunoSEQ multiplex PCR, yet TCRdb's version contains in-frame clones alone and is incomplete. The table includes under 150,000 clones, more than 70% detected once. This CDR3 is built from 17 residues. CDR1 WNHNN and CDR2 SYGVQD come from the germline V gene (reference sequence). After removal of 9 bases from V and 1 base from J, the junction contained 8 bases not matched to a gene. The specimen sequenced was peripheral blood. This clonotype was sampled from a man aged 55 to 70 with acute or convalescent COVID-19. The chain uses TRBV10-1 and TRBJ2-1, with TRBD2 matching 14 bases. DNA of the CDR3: TGCGCCAGTGGGACTAGCGGGAGTAATAGGTCCTACAATGAGCAGTTCTTC. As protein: CASGTSGSNRSYNEQFF.